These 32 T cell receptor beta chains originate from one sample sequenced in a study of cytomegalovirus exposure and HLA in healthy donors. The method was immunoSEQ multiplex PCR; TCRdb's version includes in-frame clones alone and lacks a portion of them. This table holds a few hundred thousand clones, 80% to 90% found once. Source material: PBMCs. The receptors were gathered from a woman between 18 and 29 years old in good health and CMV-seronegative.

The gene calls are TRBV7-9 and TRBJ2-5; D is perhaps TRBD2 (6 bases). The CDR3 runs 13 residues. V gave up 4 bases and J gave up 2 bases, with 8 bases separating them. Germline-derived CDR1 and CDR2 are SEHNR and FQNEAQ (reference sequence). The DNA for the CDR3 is TGTGCCAGCAGCTCCGGGACTCAAGAGACCCAGTACTTC. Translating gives CASSSGTQETQYF.

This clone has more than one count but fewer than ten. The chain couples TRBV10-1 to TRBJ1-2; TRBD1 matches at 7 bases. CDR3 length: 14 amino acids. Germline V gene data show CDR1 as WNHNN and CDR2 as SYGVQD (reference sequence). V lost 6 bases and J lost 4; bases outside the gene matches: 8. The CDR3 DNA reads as TGCGCCAGCAGCCCGGGACAGATTGCCTATGGCTACACCTTC. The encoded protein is CASSPGQIAYGYTF.

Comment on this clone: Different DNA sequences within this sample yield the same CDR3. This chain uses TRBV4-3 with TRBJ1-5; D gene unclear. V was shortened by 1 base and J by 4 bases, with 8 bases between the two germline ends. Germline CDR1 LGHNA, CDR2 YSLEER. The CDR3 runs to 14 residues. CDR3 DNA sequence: TGCGCCAGCAGCCAAGGTCGAGGGAATCAGCCCCAGCATTTT. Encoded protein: CASSQGRGNQPQHF.

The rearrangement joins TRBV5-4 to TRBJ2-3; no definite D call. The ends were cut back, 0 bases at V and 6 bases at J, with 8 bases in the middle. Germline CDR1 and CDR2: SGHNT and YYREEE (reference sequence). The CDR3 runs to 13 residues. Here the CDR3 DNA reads TGTGCCAGCAGCTTGGAACGGGTGGATACGCAGTATTTT. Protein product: CASSLERVDTQYF.

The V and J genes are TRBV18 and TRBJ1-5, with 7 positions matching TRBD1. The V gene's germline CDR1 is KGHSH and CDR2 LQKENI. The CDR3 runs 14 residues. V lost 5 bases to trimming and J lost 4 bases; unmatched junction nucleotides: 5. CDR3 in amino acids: CASSDTGANQPQHF. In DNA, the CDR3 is TGTGCCAGCTCAGACACAGGGGCAAATCAGCCCCAGCATTTT.

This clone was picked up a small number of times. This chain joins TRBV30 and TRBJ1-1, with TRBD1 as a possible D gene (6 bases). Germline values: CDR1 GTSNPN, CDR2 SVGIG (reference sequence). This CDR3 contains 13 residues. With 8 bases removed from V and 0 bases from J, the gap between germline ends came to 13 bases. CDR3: CARRTEMNTEAFF. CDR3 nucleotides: TGTGCCAGACGGACAGAAATGAACACTGAAGCTTTCTTT. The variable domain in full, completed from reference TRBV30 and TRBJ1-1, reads SQTIHQWPATLVQPVGSPLSLECTVEGTSNPNLYWYRQAAGRGLQLLFYSVGIGQISSEVPQNLSASRPQDRQFILSSKKLLLSDSGFYLCARRTEMNTEAFFGQGTRLTVV.

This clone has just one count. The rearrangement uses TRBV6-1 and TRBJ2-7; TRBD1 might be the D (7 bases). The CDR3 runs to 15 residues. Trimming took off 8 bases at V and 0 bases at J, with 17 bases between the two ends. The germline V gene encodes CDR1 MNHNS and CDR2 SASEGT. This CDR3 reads CASGAAGQFSYEQYF. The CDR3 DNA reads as TGTGCCAGCGGGGCGGCGGGACAGTTCTCCTACGAGCAGTACTTC.

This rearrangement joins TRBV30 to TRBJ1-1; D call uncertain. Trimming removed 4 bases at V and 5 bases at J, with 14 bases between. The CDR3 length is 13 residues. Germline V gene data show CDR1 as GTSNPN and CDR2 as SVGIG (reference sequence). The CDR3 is CAWKRRESTEAFF. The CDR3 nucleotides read TGTGCCTGGAAAAGGAGGGAGTCGACTGAAGCTTTCTTT.

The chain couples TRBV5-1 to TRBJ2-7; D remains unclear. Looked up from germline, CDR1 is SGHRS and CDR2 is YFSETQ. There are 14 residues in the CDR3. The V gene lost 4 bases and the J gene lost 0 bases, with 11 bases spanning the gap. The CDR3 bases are TGCGCCAGCAGCGAACCCTGGAGCTCCTACGAGCAGTACTTC. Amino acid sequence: CASSEPWSSYEQYF.

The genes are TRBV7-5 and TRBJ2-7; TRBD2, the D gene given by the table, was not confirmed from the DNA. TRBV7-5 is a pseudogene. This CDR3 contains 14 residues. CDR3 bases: TGTGTCAGAAGCGGGGGAGGGGGAACGGGCGAGCAGTACTTC. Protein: CVRSGGGGTGEQYF.

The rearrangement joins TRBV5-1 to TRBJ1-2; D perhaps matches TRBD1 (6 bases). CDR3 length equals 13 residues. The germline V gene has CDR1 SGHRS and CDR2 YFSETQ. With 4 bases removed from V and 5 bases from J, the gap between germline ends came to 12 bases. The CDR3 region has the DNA TGCGCCAGCAGCCTCGGACAGACTTATGGCTACACCTTC. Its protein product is CASSLGQTYGYTF. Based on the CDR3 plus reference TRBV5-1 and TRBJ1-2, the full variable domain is KAGVTQTPRYLIKTRGQQVTLSCSPISGHRSVSWYQQTPGQGLQFLFEYFSETQRNKGNFPGRFSGRQFSNSRSEMNVSTLELGDSALYLCASSLGQTYGYTFGSGTRLTVV.

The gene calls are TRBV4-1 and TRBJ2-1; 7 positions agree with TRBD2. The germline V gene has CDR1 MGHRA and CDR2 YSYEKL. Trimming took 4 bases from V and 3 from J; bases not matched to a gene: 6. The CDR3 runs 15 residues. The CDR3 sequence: CASSRLAGVYNEQFF. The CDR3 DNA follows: TGCGCCAGCAGCCGCCTCGCGGGGGTCTACAATGAGCAGTTCTTC.

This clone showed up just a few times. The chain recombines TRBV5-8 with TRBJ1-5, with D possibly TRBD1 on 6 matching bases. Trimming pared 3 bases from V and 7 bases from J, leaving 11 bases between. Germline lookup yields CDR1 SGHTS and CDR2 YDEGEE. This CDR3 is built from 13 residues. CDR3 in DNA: TGTGCCAGCAGCTCCTACAGGGAACAGCCCCAGCATTTT. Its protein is CASSSYREQPQHF.

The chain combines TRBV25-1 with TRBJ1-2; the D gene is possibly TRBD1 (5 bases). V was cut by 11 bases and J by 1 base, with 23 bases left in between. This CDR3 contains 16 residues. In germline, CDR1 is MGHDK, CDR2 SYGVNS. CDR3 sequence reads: CAGSSRAFDFNYGYTF. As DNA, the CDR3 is TGTGCCGGATCCTCCAGGGCATTCGATTTTAACTATGGCTACACCTTC.

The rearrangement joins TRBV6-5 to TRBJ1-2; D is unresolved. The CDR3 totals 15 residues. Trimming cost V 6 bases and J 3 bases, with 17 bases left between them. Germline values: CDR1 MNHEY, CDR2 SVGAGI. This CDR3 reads CASRTQRVFDYGYTF. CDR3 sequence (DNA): TGTGCCAGCAGGACCCAGCGGGTCTTTGACTATGGCTACACCTTC.

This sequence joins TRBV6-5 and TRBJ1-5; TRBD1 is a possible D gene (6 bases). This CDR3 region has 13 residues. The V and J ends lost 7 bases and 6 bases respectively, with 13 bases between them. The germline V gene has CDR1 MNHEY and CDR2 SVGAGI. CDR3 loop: CASTEGGTQPQHF. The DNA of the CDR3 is TGTGCCAGCACCGAAGGGGGTACTCAGCCCCAGCATTTT.

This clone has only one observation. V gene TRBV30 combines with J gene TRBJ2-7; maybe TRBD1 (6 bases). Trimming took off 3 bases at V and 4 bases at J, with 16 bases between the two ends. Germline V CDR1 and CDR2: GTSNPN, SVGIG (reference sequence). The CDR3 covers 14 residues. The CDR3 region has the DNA TGTGCCTGGAGATCCCGGGACATCAGTTACGAGCAGTACTTC. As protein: CAWRSRDISYEQYF.

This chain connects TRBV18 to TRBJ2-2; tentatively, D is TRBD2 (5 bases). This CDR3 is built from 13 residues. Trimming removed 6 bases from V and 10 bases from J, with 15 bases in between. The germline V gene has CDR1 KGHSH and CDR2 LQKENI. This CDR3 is CASSPDGLLELFF. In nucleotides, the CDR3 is TGTGCCAGCTCTCCGGACGGACTGTTGGAGCTGTTTTTT.

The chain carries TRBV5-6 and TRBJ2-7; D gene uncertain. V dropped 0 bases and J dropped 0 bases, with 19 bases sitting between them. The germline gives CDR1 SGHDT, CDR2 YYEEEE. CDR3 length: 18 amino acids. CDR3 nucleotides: TGTGCCAGCAGCTTGGGAGGAGTGCGCCCCCTAAACTCCTACGAGCAGTACTTC. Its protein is CASSLGGVRPLNSYEQYF.

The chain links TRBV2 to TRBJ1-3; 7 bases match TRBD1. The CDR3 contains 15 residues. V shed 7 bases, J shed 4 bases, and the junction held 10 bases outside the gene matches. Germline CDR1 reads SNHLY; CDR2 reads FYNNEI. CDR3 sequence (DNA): TGTGCCAGCACTCGGGACAGTGGATCCGGAAACACCATATATTTT. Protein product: CASTRDSGSGNTIYF. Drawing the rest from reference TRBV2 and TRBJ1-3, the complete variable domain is EPEVTQTPSHQVTQMGQEVILRCVPISNHLYFYWYRQILGQKVEFLVSFYNNEISEKSEIFDDQFSVERPDGSNFTLKIRSTKLEDSAMYFCASTRDSGSGNTIYFGEGSWLTVV.

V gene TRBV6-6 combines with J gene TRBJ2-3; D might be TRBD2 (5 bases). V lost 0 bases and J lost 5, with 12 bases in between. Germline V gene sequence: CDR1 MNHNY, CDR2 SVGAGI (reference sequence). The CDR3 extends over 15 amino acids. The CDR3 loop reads CASSYSRDRIDTQYF. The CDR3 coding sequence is TGTGCCAGCAGTTACTCGAGGGATCGAATAGATACGCAGTATTTT.

The CDR3 DNA reads TGTGCCTGGAGATACAGGGGGGACTATGGCTACACCTTC. Protein: CAWRYRGDYGYTF. The V call is TRBV30, the J call TRBJ1-2; 8 nucleotides line up with TRBD1. Germline values: CDR1 GTSNPN, CDR2 SVGIG (reference sequence). V trimming: 3 bases; J trimming: 3 bases; junction bases outside the gene matches: 3. CDR3 length: 13 residues.

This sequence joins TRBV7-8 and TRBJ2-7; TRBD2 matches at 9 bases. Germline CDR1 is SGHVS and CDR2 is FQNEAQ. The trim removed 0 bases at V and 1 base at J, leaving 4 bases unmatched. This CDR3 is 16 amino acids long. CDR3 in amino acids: CASSLAPAGGSYEQYF. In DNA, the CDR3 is TGTGCCAGCAGCTTAGCCCCAGCGGGGGGATCCTACGAGCAGTACTTC.

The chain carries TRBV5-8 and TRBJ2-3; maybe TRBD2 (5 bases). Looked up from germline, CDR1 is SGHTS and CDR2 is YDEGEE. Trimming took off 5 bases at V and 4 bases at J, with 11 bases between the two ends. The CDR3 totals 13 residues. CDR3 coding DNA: TGTGCCAGCAGTCCCAATAGCGCAGATACGCAGTATTTT. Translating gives CASSPNSADTQYF.

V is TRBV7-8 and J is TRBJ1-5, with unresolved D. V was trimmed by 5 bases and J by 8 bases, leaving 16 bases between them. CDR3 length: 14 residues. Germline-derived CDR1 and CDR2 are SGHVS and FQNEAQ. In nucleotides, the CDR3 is TGTGCCAGCAGCGGAGGGCGCGAAATGGAGCCCCAGCATTTT. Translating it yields CASSGGREMEPQHF.

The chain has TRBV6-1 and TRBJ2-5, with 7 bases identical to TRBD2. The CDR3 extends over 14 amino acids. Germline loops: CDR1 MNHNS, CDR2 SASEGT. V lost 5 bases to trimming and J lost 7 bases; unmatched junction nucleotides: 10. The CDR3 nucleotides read TGTGCCAGCAGTTTACTAGCGCTCGAGGGGACCCAGTACTTC. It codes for CASSLLALEGTQYF.

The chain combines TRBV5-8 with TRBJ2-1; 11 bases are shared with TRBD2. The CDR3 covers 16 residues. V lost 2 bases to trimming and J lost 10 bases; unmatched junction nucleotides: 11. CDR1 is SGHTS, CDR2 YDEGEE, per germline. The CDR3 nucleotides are TGTGCCAGCAGCTTATTGGATAGCGGGAGGGTTTGGGAGCAGTTCTTC. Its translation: CASSLLDSGRVWEQFF. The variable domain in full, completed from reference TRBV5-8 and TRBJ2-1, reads EAGVTQSPTHLIKTRGQQATLRCSPISGHTSVYWYQQALGLGLQFLLWYDEGEERNRGNFPPRFSGRQFPNYSSELNVNALELEDSALYLCASSLLDSGRVWEQFFGPGTRLTVL.

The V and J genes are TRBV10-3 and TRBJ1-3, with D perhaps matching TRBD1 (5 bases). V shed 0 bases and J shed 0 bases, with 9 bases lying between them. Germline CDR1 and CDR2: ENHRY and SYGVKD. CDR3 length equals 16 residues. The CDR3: CAISESGGVSGNTIYF. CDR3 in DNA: TGTGCCATCAGTGAGTCGGGGGGTGTCTCTGGAAACACCATATATTTT.

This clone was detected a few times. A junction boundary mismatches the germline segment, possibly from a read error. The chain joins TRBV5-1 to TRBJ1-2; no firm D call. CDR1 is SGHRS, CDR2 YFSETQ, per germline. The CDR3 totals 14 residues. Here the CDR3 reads CASSDPPTNLGCTF. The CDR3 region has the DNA TGCGCCAGCAGCGATCCCCCAACAAACCTGGGCTGCACCTTC.

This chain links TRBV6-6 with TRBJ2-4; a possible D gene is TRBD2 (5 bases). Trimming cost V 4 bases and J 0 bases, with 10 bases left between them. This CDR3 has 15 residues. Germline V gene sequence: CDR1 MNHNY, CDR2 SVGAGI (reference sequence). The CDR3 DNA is TGTGCCAGCAGTTTCACAGCGGCAGCCAAAAACATTCAGTACTTC. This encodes CASSFTAAAKNIQYF.

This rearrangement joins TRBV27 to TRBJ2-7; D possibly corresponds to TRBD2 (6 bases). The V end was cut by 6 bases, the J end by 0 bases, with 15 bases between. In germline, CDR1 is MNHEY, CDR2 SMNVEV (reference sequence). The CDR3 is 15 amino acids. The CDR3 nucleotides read TGTGCCAGCAGCCTTGGGCTAGCGAACTCCTACGAGCAGTACTTC. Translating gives CASSLGLANSYEQYF.

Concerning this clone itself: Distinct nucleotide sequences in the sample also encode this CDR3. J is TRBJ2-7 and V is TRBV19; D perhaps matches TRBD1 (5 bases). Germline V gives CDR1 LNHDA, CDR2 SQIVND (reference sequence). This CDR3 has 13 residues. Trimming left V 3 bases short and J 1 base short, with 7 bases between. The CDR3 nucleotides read TGTGCCAGTAGTATTGACAGTTCCTACGAGCAGTACTTC. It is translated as CASSIDSSYEQYF. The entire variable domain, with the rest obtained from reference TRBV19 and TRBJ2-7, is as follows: DGGITQSPKYLFRKEGQNVTLSCEQNLNHDAMYWYRQDPGQGLRLIYYSQIVNDFQKGDIAEGYSVSREKKESFPLTVTSAQKNPTAFYLCASSIDSSYEQYFGPGTRLTVT.